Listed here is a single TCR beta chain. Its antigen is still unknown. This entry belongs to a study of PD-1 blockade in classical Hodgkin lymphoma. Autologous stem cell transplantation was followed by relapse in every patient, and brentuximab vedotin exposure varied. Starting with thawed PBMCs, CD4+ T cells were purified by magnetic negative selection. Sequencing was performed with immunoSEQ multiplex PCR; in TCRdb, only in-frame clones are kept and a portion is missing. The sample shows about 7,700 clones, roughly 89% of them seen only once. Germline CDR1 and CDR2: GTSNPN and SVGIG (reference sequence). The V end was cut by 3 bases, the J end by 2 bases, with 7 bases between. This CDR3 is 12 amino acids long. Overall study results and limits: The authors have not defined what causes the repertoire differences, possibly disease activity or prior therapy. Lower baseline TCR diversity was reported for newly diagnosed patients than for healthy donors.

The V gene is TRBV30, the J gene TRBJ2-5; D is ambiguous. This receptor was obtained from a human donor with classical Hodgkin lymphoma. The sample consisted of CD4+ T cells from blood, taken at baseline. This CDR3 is CAWRTSQETQYF. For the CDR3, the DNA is TGTGCCTGGAGGACATCGCAAGAGACCCAGTACTTC.